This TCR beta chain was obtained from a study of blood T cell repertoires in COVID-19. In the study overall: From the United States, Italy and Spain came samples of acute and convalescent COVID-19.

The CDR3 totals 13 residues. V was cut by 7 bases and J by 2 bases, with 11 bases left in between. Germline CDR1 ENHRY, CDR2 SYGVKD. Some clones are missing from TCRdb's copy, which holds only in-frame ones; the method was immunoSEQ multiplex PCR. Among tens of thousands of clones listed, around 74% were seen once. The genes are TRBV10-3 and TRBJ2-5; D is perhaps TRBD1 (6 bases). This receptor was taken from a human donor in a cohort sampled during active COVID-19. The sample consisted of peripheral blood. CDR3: CAIITGNQETQYF. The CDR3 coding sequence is TGTGCCATCATTACAGGGAATCAAGAGACCCAGTACTTC.